The 5 T cell receptor beta chains below were found in one sample sequenced in a study of blood T cell repertoires in COVID-19 (TCRdb year 2020). The library relied on the immunoSEQ multiplex PCR assay. The immuneACCESS repertoire file appears here via TCRdb, limited to in-frame rearrangements. These files lack a portion of the clones; in checked studies, under half of the deficit traces to unresolved V genes, and the cause of the others is not known. Recorded for this sample are about 140,000 clones; about 77% of them occurred a single time. The biggest ten clones account for approximately 9.4% of the sample. What was sequenced was peripheral blood. The receptors were sampled from a woman in her forties or fifties with active or convalescent COVID-19.

The V and J genes are TRBV9 and TRBJ1-1; perhaps TRBD1 as D (6 bases). Germline V gives CDR1 SGDLS, CDR2 YYNGEE. V gave up 0 bases and J gave up 3 bases, with 12 bases separating them. CDR3 length: 15 residues. The CDR3 here is CASSVGQGRDTEAFF. The CDR3 DNA sequence: TGTGCCAGCAGCGTAGGCCAGGGGCGGGACACTGAAGCTTTCTTT.

The chain is built from TRBV6-5 and TRBJ2-3, with D possibly matching TRBD2 (6 bases). The CDR3 is 13 amino acids. Per the germline V gene, CDR1 is MNHEY and CDR2 is SVGAGI. Trimming took 8 bases from V and 8 from J, leaving 17 bases between them. CDR3 coding DNA: TGTGCCAGCTGGGGCGGGAATGAAGGTACGCAGTATTTT. As protein: CASWGGNEGTQYF.

There are a few counts of this clone. This chain connects TRBV6-5 to TRBJ2-7; maybe TRBD1 (6 bases). This CDR3 is 13 amino acids long. Germline V gene data show CDR1 as MNHEY and CDR2 as SVGAGI. The V end lost 5 bases, the J end lost 4 bases, and 12 bases lay between the germline ends. The chain's CDR3 is CASSHRAGYEQYF. CDR3 bases: TGTGCCAGCAGTCACAGGGCAGGGTACGAGCAGTACTTC.

The rearrangement uses TRBV28 and TRBJ1-1; unclear D gene. The V and J ends lost 4 bases and 13 bases respectively, with 16 bases between them. The CDR3 has 12 amino acids. Germline V gene sequence: CDR1 MDHEN, CDR2 SYDVKM. CDR3 bases: TGTGCCAGCAGTTCCGGACGGGGAAAGCTTTTCTTT. Translation gives CASSSGRGKLFF.

The chain links TRBV19 to TRBJ2-2; 12 positions match TRBD2. Germline CDR1 reads LNHDA; CDR2 reads SQIVND (reference sequence). Losses at the gene ends were 4 bases for V and 3 bases for J; bases not matched to a gene: 12. The CDR3 has 19 amino acids. CDR3 coding DNA: TGTGCCAGTAGTACCGGGGGGACTAGCGGGCGGCCGTACACCGGGGAGCTGTTTTTT. Translated: CASSTGGTSGRPYTGELFF.